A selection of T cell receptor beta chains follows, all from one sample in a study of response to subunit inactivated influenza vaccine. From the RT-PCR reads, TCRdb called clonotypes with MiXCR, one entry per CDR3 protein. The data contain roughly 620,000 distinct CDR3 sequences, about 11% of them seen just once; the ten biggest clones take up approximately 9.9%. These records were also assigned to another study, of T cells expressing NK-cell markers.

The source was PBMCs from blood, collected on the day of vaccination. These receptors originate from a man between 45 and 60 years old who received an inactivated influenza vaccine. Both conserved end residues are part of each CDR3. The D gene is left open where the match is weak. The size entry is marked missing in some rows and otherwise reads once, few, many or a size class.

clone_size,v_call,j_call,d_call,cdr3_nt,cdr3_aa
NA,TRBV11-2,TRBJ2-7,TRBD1,TGTGCCAGCGACAGGGCTGACGAGCAGTACTTC,CASDRADEQYF
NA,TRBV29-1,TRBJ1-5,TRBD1,TGCAGCGCCGGGACAGTAAAGGGGCCCCAGCATTTT,CSAGTVKGPQHF
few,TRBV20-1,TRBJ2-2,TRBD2,TGCAGTGCCCCTCGGGGGGGCACCGGGGAGCTGTTTTTT,CSAPRGGTGELFF
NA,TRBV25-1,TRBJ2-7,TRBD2,TGTGCCAGCAGTGAAGGAGCGGGAGTTCACTACGAGCAGTACTTC,CASSEGAGVHYEQYF
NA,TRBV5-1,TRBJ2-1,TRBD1,TGCGCCAGCAGCCACGACAGGGGAAGCTACAATGAGCAGTTCTTC,CASSHDRGSYNEQFF
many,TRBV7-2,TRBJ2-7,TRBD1,TGTGCCAGCAGCTTACAGGGGGCCTCCTACGAGCAGTACTTC,CASSLQGASYEQYF
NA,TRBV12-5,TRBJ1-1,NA,TGTGCTAGTGGTCCCGAGGGGGGTGGGACCCGCATGAACACTGAAGCTTTCTTT,CASGPEGGGTRMNTEAFF
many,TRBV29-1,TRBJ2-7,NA,TGCAGCGTTGGTTCGTTGGGCACTCCCTACGAGCAGTACTTC,CSVGSLGTPYEQYF
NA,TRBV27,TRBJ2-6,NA,TGTGCCAGCAGTTTAGTCGGGGGCGTAGTTGGGGCCAACGTCCTGACTTTC,CASSLVGGVVGANVLTF
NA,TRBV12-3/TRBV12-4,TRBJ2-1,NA,TGTGCCAGCAGGCCTAATTCCAATGAGCAGTTCTTC,CASRPNSNEQFF